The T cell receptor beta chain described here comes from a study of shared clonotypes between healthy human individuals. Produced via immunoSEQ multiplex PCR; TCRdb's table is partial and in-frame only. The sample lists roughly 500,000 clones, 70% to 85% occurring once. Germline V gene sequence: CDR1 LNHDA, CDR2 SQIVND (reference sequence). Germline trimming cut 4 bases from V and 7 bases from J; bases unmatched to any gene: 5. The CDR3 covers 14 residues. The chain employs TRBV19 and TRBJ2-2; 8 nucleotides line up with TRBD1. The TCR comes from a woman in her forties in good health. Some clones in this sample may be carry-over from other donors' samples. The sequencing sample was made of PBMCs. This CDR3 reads CASSTQGAGGELFF. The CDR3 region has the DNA TGTGCCAGTAGTACGCAGGGGGCAGGCGGGGAGCTGTTTTTT.